Presented here are 30 T cell receptor beta chains from one specimen sequenced in a study of OX40 agonist ivuxolimab in advanced cancers. Method: immunoSEQ multiplex PCR; TCRdb's copy keeps in-frame clones and lacks some. Of some 80,000 clones in the sample, 85% to 95% were seen once. The sequencing used CD4+ or CD8+ T cells sorted from blood, collected in a trial of the OX40 agonist ivuxolimab. All receptors derive from an adult with an advanced solid tumor such as melanoma, head and neck, liver or kidney cancer.

The V call is TRBV6-5, the J call TRBJ1-1; TRBD1 is a possible D gene (6 bases). Germline loops: CDR1 MNHEY, CDR2 SVGAGI. Trimming pared 6 bases from V and 3 bases from J, leaving 14 bases between. This CDR3 has 14 amino acids. The CDR3 DNA reads as TGTGCCAGCAGCTTAGGGGGGATGCACACTGAAGCTTTCTTT. Protein: CASSLGGMHTEAFF.

The CDR3 loop reads CASSLTSGTSSEQYF. DNA for the CDR3: TGCGCCAGCAGCTTGACTAGCGGGACTTCATCCGAGCAGTACTTC. This sequence joins TRBV5-1 and TRBJ2-7; 10 positions match TRBD2. The trim removed 1 base at V and 6 bases at J, leaving 7 bases unmatched. Per the germline V gene, CDR1 is SGHRS and CDR2 is YFSETQ. The CDR3 totals 15 residues.

The CDR3 DNA sequence: TGTGCCAGCAGAAGGGGTAGCACTGAAGCTTTCTTT. Residues: CASRRGSTEAFF. The chain carries TRBV6-5 and TRBJ1-1; D possibly corresponds to TRBD1 (5 bases). V shed 6 bases and J shed 4 bases, with 9 bases lying between them. Germline V gives CDR1 MNHEY, CDR2 SVGAGI. The CDR3 consists of 12 residues.

The chain joins TRBV4-3 to TRBJ2-6; no reliable D call. Germline V CDR1 and CDR2: LGHNA, YSLEER. The CDR3 is made up of 15 amino acids. The V and J ends lost 4 bases and 2 bases respectively, with 9 bases between them. The CDR3 nucleotides read TGCGCCAGCAGCCTATCGATAACTGGGGCCAACGTCCTGACTTTC. Its translation: CASSLSITGANVLTF.

The V gene is TRBV7-3, the J gene TRBJ2-2; no reliable D call. CDR3 length equals 12 residues. The V end lost 0 bases, the J end lost 6 bases, and 2 bases lay between the germline ends. The germline gives CDR1 SGHTA, CDR2 FQGTGA. The CDR3 region is CASSLTAGELFF. CDR3 DNA: TGTGCCAGCAGCTTAACGGCCGGGGAGCTGTTTTTT.

The V and J genes are TRBV4-2 and TRBJ1-5, with D possibly being TRBD1 (6 bases). Germline CDR1 reads LGHNA; CDR2 reads YNFKEQ. This CDR3 region has 15 residues. V lost 0 bases and J 6 bases, leaving 12 bases between the germline ends. The CDR3 bases are TGTGCCAGCAGCCAAGAGACAGGATCCAGTCAGCCCCAGCATTTT. Protein product: CASSQETGSSQPQHF.

The chain employs TRBV11-3 and TRBJ2-3; D perhaps matches TRBD2 (5 bases). V shed 7 bases and J shed 3 bases, with 14 bases lying between them. CDR3 length equals 14 residues. Germline V gene sequence: CDR1 SGHNT, CDR2 YENEEA. This CDR3 is CASTPGSWTDTQYF. The CDR3, as DNA: TGTGCCAGCACTCCGGGGTCCTGGACAGATACGCAGTATTTT.

Of note for this clone: Its ends do not fully match the called genes, so a read error is possible. The chain is built from TRBV7-7 and TRBJ2-3; TRBD2 is a possible D gene (6 bases). CDR3 length: 14 residues. In germline, CDR1 is SSHAT, CDR2 FNYEAQ (reference sequence). The chain's CDR3 is CASSLVGSGDTQYF. In DNA, the CDR3 is TGTGCTAGCAGCTTAGTCGGGAGTGGAGATACGCAGTATTTT.

The chain links TRBV29-1 to TRBJ1-1; D is undetermined. V dropped 6 bases and J dropped 5 bases, with 10 bases sitting between them. This CDR3 has 11 amino acids. The germline V gene has CDR1 SQVTM and CDR2 ANQGSEA. The CDR3: CSVTWGTEAFF. In DNA form, the CDR3 reads TGCAGCGTAACCTGGGGAACTGAAGCTTTCTTT.

The chain joins TRBV28 to TRBJ1-5; no clear D gene. Germline CDR1 is MDHEN and CDR2 is SYDVKM. V lost 2 bases to trimming and J lost 0 bases, with 17 bases between them. CDR3 length equals 18 residues. This chain's CDR3 is CASSLLRRGANSNQPQHF. The CDR3 bases are TGTGCCAGCAGTTTACTCCGACGGGGAGCTAATAGCAATCAGCCCCAGCATTTT.

This chain uses TRBV7-9 with TRBJ1-2; the D is unclear. V gave up 5 bases and J gave up 2 bases, with 9 bases separating them. CDR3 size: 13 residues. Germline values: CDR1 SEHNR, CDR2 FQNEAQ (reference sequence). This chain's CDR3 is CASSAAANYGYTF. The CDR3 region has the DNA TGTGCCAGCAGCGCTGCAGCAAACTATGGCTACACCTTC.

The J gene is TRBJ2-3, the V gene TRBV7-2; D is unclear. The CDR3 is 15 amino acids. Germline CDR1 reads SGHTA; CDR2 reads FQGNSA. The V end was cut by 2 bases, the J end by 1 base, with 10 bases between. The CDR3, as DNA: TGTGCCAGCAGCTTACAAGACGTTGGCACAGATACGCAGTATTTT. Translating it yields CASSLQDVGTDTQYF.

The gene calls are TRBV20-1 and TRBJ2-5, with unresolved D. Germline-derived CDR1 and CDR2 are DFQATT and SNEGSKA (reference sequence). The CDR3 is 10 residues long. Trimming removed 3 bases from V and 3 bases from J, with 2 bases in between. The CDR3 reads CSARKETQYF. As DNA, the CDR3 is TGCAGTGCTAGGAAAGAGACCCAGTACTTC.

This clone was seen a few times. The chain couples TRBV18 to TRBJ1-1; D not certain. The CDR3 consists of 12 residues. The germline CDR1 and CDR2 sequences are KGHSH and LQKENI. V lost 5 bases and J lost 5, with 9 bases in between. The chain's CDR3 is CASSLTATEAFF. The CDR3, as DNA: TGTGCCAGCTCATTAACAGCGACTGAAGCTTTCTTT.

This chain joins TRBV19 and TRBJ2-1, with 8 bases fitting TRBD1. After removal of 5 bases from V and 10 bases from J, the junction contained 7 bases not matched to a gene. The CDR3 is made up of 13 amino acids. CDR1 is LNHDA and CDR2 is SQIVND in the germline V gene (reference sequence). The CDR3 region has the DNA TGTGCCAGTAGTGGACAGGGCAAAGACGAGCAGTTCTTC. Protein: CASSGQGKDEQFF.

This clone was recorded a few times. The chain uses TRBV6-6 and TRBJ2-1; no clear D. This CDR3 region has 12 residues. Germline V gives CDR1 MNHNY, CDR2 SVGAGI (reference sequence). V was clipped by 3 bases and J by 7 bases, with 7 bases between them. CDR3 in amino acids: CASSYYDNEQFF. The CDR3 bases are TGTGCCAGCAGTTATTACGATAATGAGCAGTTCTTC.

The chain recombines TRBV7-3 with TRBJ2-3; D is unresolved. CDR3 length equals 13 residues. Germline-derived CDR1 and CDR2 are SGHTA and FQGTGA. The ends were cut back, 5 bases at V and 3 bases at J, with 9 bases in the middle. CDR3 loop: CASSKGRTDTQYF. Here the CDR3 DNA reads TGTGCCAGCAGCAAAGGACGAACAGATACGCAGTATTTT.

This chain joins TRBV5-5 and TRBJ2-7; 8 bases fit TRBD1. V gave up 4 bases and J gave up 6 bases; unmatched junction bases: 9. The germline gives CDR1 SGHKS, CDR2 YYEKEE (reference sequence). CDR3 length: 14 residues. The CDR3, as DNA: TGTGCCAGCAGCCTCCTAGGACAGGGCGGCGAGCAGTACTTC. This codes for CASSLLGQGGEQYF.

J is TRBJ2-1 and V is TRBV5-1; D is uncertain. This CDR3 comprises 15 residues. Between the trimmed V and J ends, which lost 0 bases and 0 bases, there was a span of 7 bases. Germline V CDR1 and CDR2: SGHRS, YFSETQ. CDR3 residues: CASSLGRTSYNEQFF. For the CDR3, the DNA is TGCGCCAGCAGCTTGGGTAGGACCTCCTACAATGAGCAGTTCTTC.

The gene calls are TRBV6-6 and TRBJ2-7, with D unresolved. The CDR3 is 14 residues long. CDR1 is MNHNY and CDR2 is SVGAGI in the germline V gene (reference sequence). With 0 bases removed from V and 6 bases from J, the gap between germline ends came to 12 bases. The CDR3 DNA is TGTGCCAGCAGTTACTCGTCAGCCAATGGCGAGCAGTACTTC. Its protein is CASSYSSANGEQYF.

The rearrangement links TRBV7-2 to TRBJ1-5; D uncertain. CDR3 length: 13 residues. Trimming removed 5 bases from V and 4 bases from J, with 9 bases in between. In germline, CDR1 is SGHTA, CDR2 FQGNSA. The chain's CDR3 is CASSPDGNQPQHF. CDR3 DNA: TGTGCCAGCAGCCCAGATGGAAATCAGCCCCAGCATTTT.

This chain joins TRBV29-1 and TRBJ2-3; D is ambiguous. Germline CDR1 reads SQVTM; CDR2 reads ANQGSEA. This CDR3 contains 11 residues. The V and J ends lost 3 bases and 5 bases respectively, with 6 bases between them. CDR3 residues: CSVDFGDTQYF. In DNA, the CDR3 is TGCAGCGTTGATTTCGGAGATACGCAGTATTTT.

The J gene is TRBJ2-7, the V gene TRBV11-3; D assignment may be TRBD1 or TRBD2 (5 bases each). Germline V gives CDR1 SGHNT, CDR2 YENEEA. This CDR3 has 15 residues. Between the trimmed V and J ends, which lost 6 bases and 1 base, there was a span of 16 bases. The CDR3 nucleotides read TGTGCCAGCAGTTCTCGTCGGGGCGAGTCCTACGAGCAGTACTTC. This gives the protein CASSSRRGESYEQYF.

The chain combines TRBV18 with TRBJ2-7; TRBD2 aligns across 13 bases. CDR1 and CDR2 (germline): KGHSH, LQKENI. Trimming took 3 bases from V and 4 from J; bases not matched to a gene: 9. There are 17 residues in the CDR3. CDR3 sequence (DNA): TGTGCCAGCTCACCGAATATTCTGGGACTAGCGGGATACGAGCAGTACTTC. Its translation: CASSPNILGLAGYEQYF.

The rearrangement joins TRBV4-3 to TRBJ2-4; either TRBD1 or TRBD2 may supply D (5 bases each). Germline V gene data show CDR1 as LGHNA and CDR2 as YSLEER. V shed 0 bases and J shed 8 bases, with 11 bases lying between them. This CDR3 region has 14 residues. CDR3 region: CASSQDWGSHIQYF. The CDR3 DNA sequence: TGCGCCAGCAGCCAAGATTGGGGGTCGCACATTCAGTACTTC.

This clone appeared once. The chain employs TRBV19 and TRBJ1-2, with 8 bases matching TRBD1. Germline trimming cut 6 bases from V and 7 bases from J; bases unmatched to any gene: 4. The CDR3 is 12 amino acids. In germline, CDR1 is LNHDA, CDR2 SQIVND (reference sequence). The CDR3, as DNA: TGTGCCAGTAGCGCAGGGGGCAGTGGCTACACCTTC. Residues: CASSAGGSGYTF.

This sequence joins TRBV5-1 and TRBJ2-3; D possibly corresponds to TRBD1 (6 bases). Trimming left V 4 bases short and J 4 bases short, with 10 bases between. This CDR3 contains 13 residues. Looked up from germline, CDR1 is SGHRS and CDR2 is YFSETQ. CDR3 DNA sequence: TGCGCCAGCAGCCCAGGGACATCAGATACGCAGTATTTT. It yields the protein CASSPGTSDTQYF.

The V call is TRBV6-5, the J call TRBJ1-4, with D unclear. Trimming stripped 2 bases from V and 5 bases from J, with 6 bases between. Per germline, CDR1 MNHEY and CDR2 SVGAGI. The CDR3 sequence is 13 residues long. The CDR3 sequence is CASSYTVNEKLFF. CDR3 in DNA: TGTGCCAGCAGTTACACAGTAAATGAAAAACTGTTTTTT.

The rearrangement uses TRBV7-2 and TRBJ2-7, with 9 bases lining up with TRBD1. V dropped 4 bases and J dropped 3; count of bases not matched to a gene: 7. The germline V gene encodes CDR1 SGHTA and CDR2 FQGNSA. There are 15 residues in the CDR3. The DNA of the CDR3 is TGTGCCAGCAGCTCAACCGGGACAGGGATCTACGAGCAGTACTTC. This codes for CASSSTGTGIYEQYF.

The chain employs TRBV10-3 and TRBJ2-7, with 7 bases fitting TRBD1. The CDR3 covers 15 residues. Germline V CDR1 and CDR2: ENHRY, SYGVKD. The junction had 9 bases not matched to a gene; V was cut back by 4 bases and J by 3 bases. The CDR3, as DNA: TGTGCCATCAGTGGTGAGAGGGGGCGAAGCTACGAGCAGTACTTC. Its protein is CAISGERGRSYEQYF.